The next 27 T cell receptor beta chains were all read from a single sample in a study of identifying expanded T cells in peripheral blood. Sequencing was performed with immunoSEQ multiplex PCR; in TCRdb, only in-frame clones are kept and a portion is missing. Among 50,000 to 75,000 clones listed, about four fifths were seen once. The specimen was blood. The receptor source for this set is a person aged 18-70 years in good health.

This rearrangement joins TRBV4-3 to TRBJ2-1; 8 bases align to TRBD1. The J segment lost 6 bases and the V segment lost 0 bases, leaving 7 bases of the junction unmatched. The CDR3 is made up of 16 amino acids. The germline V gene has CDR1 LGHNA and CDR2 YSLEER. In DNA form, the CDR3 reads TGCGCCAGCAGCCAAGACCGACAGGGGCCTTTCAATGAGCAGTTCTTC. It translates to CASSQDRQGPFNEQFF.

This clone showed up just once. For the CDR3, the DNA is TGTGCCAGCAGCGGGACTAGCGGGTGGTACAATGAGCAGTTCTTC. It yields the protein CASSGTSGWYNEQFF. The rearrangement uses TRBV9 and TRBJ2-1; 11 bases align to TRBD2. V dropped 3 bases and J dropped 4; count of bases not matched to a gene: 3. CDR3 length: 15 amino acids. The germline V gene encodes CDR1 SGDLS and CDR2 YYNGEE.

The rearrangement uses TRBV5-4 and TRBJ2-1; D may be TRBD1 (5 bases). The CDR3 runs to 16 residues. Deletions cut 0 bases from V and 0 bases from J, with 10 bases between. CDR1 and CDR2 (germline): SGHNT, YYREEE (reference sequence). The CDR3 spells CASSLEGDLSYNEQFF. The CDR3 nucleotides read TGTGCCAGCAGCTTGGAAGGGGATCTCTCCTACAATGAGCAGTTCTTC.

This clone has just a few counts. This rearrangement joins TRBV30 to TRBJ1-1, with unresolved D. The V end was cut by 0 bases, the J end by 7 bases, with 6 bases between. Germline values: CDR1 GTSNPN, CDR2 SVGIG (reference sequence). The CDR3 loop spans 11 amino acids. Here the CDR3 reads CAWSVRSEAFF. CDR3 bases: TGTGCCTGGAGTGTACGGAGTGAAGCTTTCTTT.

This rearrangement joins TRBV7-9 to TRBJ2-7, with 12 nucleotides matching TRBD1. CDR3 length: 14 residues. Per the germline V gene, CDR1 is SEHNR and CDR2 is FQNEAQ (reference sequence). J gave up 5 bases and V 5 bases, and 4 bases lay outside the gene matches. The CDR3 sequence: CASSTGTGGHEQYF. The CDR3 coding sequence is TGTGCCAGCAGCACCGGGACAGGGGGCCACGAGCAGTACTTC.

This clone has more than one count but fewer than ten. The chain couples TRBV9 to TRBJ1-1, with D unclear. Germline values: CDR1 SGDLS, CDR2 YYNGEE. V was pared by 0 bases and J by 8 bases, with 11 bases between. This CDR3 has 13 amino acids. CDR3: CASSVGVNGEAFF. The CDR3 bases are TGTGCCAGCAGCGTAGGGGTCAACGGGGAAGCTTTCTTT. Based on the CDR3 plus reference TRBV9 and TRBJ1-1, the full variable domain is DSGVTQTPKHLITATGQRVTLRCSPRSGDLSVYWYQQSLDQGLQFLIQYYNGEERAKGNILERFSAQQFPDLHSELNLSSLELGDSALYFCASSVGVNGEAFFGQGTRLTVV.

This chain uses TRBV29-1 with TRBJ2-3, with 10 bases that match TRBD1. CDR1 is SQVTM and CDR2 is ANQGSEA in the germline V gene. This CDR3 region has 14 residues. V shed 5 bases and J 4 bases; nucleotides not matched to a gene: 6. The CDR3 region has the DNA TGCAGCGTTCCGACAGGGGGCGAGGCAGATACGCAGTATTTT. It translates to CSVPTGGEADTQYF.

This rearrangement joins TRBV5-8 to TRBJ1-2; D ambiguous. The germline CDR1 and CDR2 sequences are SGHTS and YDEGEE. V lost 1 base and J 2 bases, leaving 3 bases between the germline ends. This CDR3 contains 12 residues. The CDR3 DNA follows: TGTGCCAGCAGCTTGTTCAACTATGGCTACACCTTC. Its protein is CASSLFNYGYTF. Drawing the rest from reference TRBV5-8 and TRBJ1-2, the complete variable domain is EAGVTQSPTHLIKTRGQQATLRCSPISGHTSVYWYQQALGLGLQFLLWYDEGEERNRGNFPPRFSGRQFPNYSSELNVNALELEDSALYLCASSLFNYGYTFGSGTRLTVV.

This clone was seen only a few times. This rearrangement joins TRBV6-5 to TRBJ2-7, with 7 bases identical to TRBD1. CDR1 and CDR2 from the germline V gene are MNHEY and SVGAGI. This CDR3 comprises 16 residues. V shed 0 bases and J 0 bases; nucleotides not matched to a gene: 5. CDR3: CASSYSLGTASYEQYV. The CDR3, as DNA: TGTGCCAGCAGTTACTCGCTAGGGACAGCCTCCTACGAGCAGTACGTC.

J is TRBJ1-1 and V is TRBV15, with D possibly being TRBD1 (5 bases). V gave up 5 bases and J gave up 2 bases, with 12 bases separating them. The CDR3 totals 14 residues. Germline V lookup: CDR1 LNHNV, CDR2 YYDKDF (reference sequence). The CDR3 spells CATSVRQINTEAFF. CDR3 nucleotides: TGTGCCACCAGCGTACGACAGATTAACACTGAAGCTTTCTTT.

The gene calls are TRBV18 and TRBJ2-5; D is unclear. Trimming stripped 2 bases from V and 4 bases from J, with 11 bases between. Germline V gene lookup returns CDR1 KGHSH and CDR2 LQKENI. CDR3 length: 14 residues. The chain's CDR3 is CASSPRRSGETQYF. For the CDR3, the DNA is TGTGCCAGCTCACCAAGGCGAAGTGGAGAGACCCAGTACTTC.

J is TRBJ2-2 and V is TRBV11-2; 11 bases agree with TRBD1. Trimming at V came to 5 bases and at J to 7 bases, leaving 9 bases not matched to a gene. CDR3 size: 16 residues. Looked up from germline, CDR1 is SGHAT and CDR2 is FQNNGV. CDR3 nucleotide sequence: TGTGCCAGCAGCCCTTCTCGGACAGGGGGCTTCGGGGAGCTGTTTTTT. Translated: CASSPSRTGGFGELFF. Full variable domain (outside the CDR3, taken from reference TRBV11-2 and TRBJ2-2): EAGVAQSPRYKIIEKRQSVAFWCNPISGHATLYWYQQILGQGPKLLIQFQNNGVVDDSQLPKDRFSAERLKGVDSTLKIQPAKLEDSAVYLCASSPSRTGGFGELFFGEGSRLTVL.

V and J are TRBV7-3 and TRBJ2-2; D not resolved. Trimming left V 2 bases short and J 4 bases short, with 11 bases between. Germline CDR1 is SGHTA and CDR2 is FQGTGA. The CDR3 loop spans 15 amino acids. CDR3 sequence: CASSLVRTGTGELFF. In nucleotides, the CDR3 is TGTGCCAGCAGCTTAGTGCGTACCGGCACCGGGGAGCTGTTTTTT.

V gene TRBV5-4 combines with J gene TRBJ2-5, with D unresolved. The CDR3 contains 12 residues. The germline V and J ends were trimmed by 1 base and 3 bases, with 4 bases remaining between them. Germline V gene lookup returns CDR1 SGHNT and CDR2 YYREEE (reference sequence). The CDR3 DNA reads as TGTGCCAGCAGCTTGATCGAAGAGACCCAGTACTTC. Its translation is CASSLIEETQYF.

The chain links TRBV7-2 to TRBJ1-1; tentatively, D is TRBD1 (5 bases). The germline V gene encodes CDR1 SGHTA and CDR2 FQGNSA. The CDR3 has 14 residues. V lost 1 base and J 1 base, leaving 7 bases between the germline ends. In DNA, the CDR3 is TGTGCCAGCAGCTTAGGCGGGGGGAACACTGAAGCTTTCTTT. Amino acids: CASSLGGGNTEAFF.

The chain has TRBV6-1 and TRBJ2-7; TRBD2 matches 11 bases. J was trimmed by 2 bases and V by 4 bases; bases with no gene match: 16. Germline CDR1 MNHNS, CDR2 SASEGT. The CDR3 length is 19 residues. The CDR3 DNA reads TGTGCCAGCAGTGGGATAACTAGCGGGAGAAACAAAACGCCCTACGAGCAGTACGTC. This sequence encodes CASSGITSGRNKTPYEQYV.

This clone occurred a few times. The chain couples TRBV4-2 to TRBJ2-2; 10 bases agree with TRBD2. Germline CDR1 reads LGHNA; CDR2 reads YNFKEQ. The V gene end was trimmed by 0 bases and the J gene end by 3 bases; junction bases not matched to a gene: 10. The CDR3 has 19 residues. The CDR3 DNA reads as TGTGCCAGCAGCCAAGATCTACGCCTAGCGGGGGCTCACACCGGGGAGCTGTTTTTT. This codes for CASSQDLRLAGAHTGELFF.

V and J are TRBV28 and TRBJ2-4; no firm D call. This CDR3 spans 14 amino acids. V lost 6 bases and J 1 base, leaving 10 bases between the germline ends. The germline CDR1 and CDR2 sequences are MDHEN and SYDVKM. CDR3 coding DNA: TGTGCCAGCAGACCAGCGCTCGCCAAAAACATTCAGTACTTC. It encodes CASRPALAKNIQYF.

This chain connects TRBV9 to TRBJ2-2; 13 bases fit TRBD2. Germline CDR1 SGDLS, CDR2 YYNGEE. CDR3 length: 15 amino acids. The J segment lost 5 bases and the V segment lost 4 bases, leaving 2 bases of the junction unmatched. The CDR3 coding sequence is TGTGCCAGCAGCACTAGCGGGGGGGCGACCGGGGAGCTGTTTTTT. It is translated as CASSTSGGATGELFF.

The chain combines TRBV7-7 with TRBJ2-1, with TRBD2 as a possible D gene (5 bases). V was shortened by 5 bases and J by 7 bases, with 9 bases between the two germline ends. Germline CDR1 is SSHAT and CDR2 is FNYEAQ (reference sequence). This CDR3 comprises 12 residues. This chain's CDR3 is CASSPTGNEQFF. CDR3 bases: TGTGCCAGCAGCCCGACGGGGAATGAGCAGTTCTTC.

This clone is a singleton in its sample. The chain's CDR3 is CSVEGQGIHEQYF. In DNA, the CDR3 is TGCAGCGTTGAAGGGCAGGGGATCCACGAGCAGTACTTC. This chain connects TRBV29-1 to TRBJ2-7; D perhaps matches TRBD1 (6 bases). Germline V lookup: CDR1 SQVTM, CDR2 ANQGSEA. This CDR3 contains 13 residues. V was cut by 1 base and J by 5 bases, with 12 bases left in between.

This clone showed up many times. The rearrangement links TRBV10-2 to TRBJ1-4; 7 nucleotides line up with TRBD1. Looked up from germline, CDR1 is WSHSY and CDR2 is SAAADI. The CDR3 is 15 amino acids. V was pared by 2 bases and J by 10 bases, with 10 bases of the junction left unmatched. CDR3 DNA: TGCGCCAGCAGTGAGACAGGGGCGCGTCTGGGAAAACTGTTTTTT. It specifies CASSETGARLGKLFF.

The chain combines TRBV7-2 with TRBJ2-4; 7 bases line up with TRBD2. In germline, CDR1 is SGHTA, CDR2 FQGNSA. V was clipped by 5 bases and J by 11 bases; unmatched bases: 9. The CDR3 contains 13 residues. Here the CDR3 reads CASSDGRGSVQYF. Here the CDR3 DNA reads TGTGCCAGCAGCGACGGGCGGGGGTCGGTTCAGTACTTC.

The rearrangement joins TRBV6-1 to TRBJ1-5, with D maybe TRBD1 (5 bases). Deletions cut 10 bases from V and 4 bases from J, with 14 bases between. The CDR3 is 13 residues long. Germline V gene data show CDR1 as MNHNS and CDR2 as SASEGT. In DNA form, the CDR3 reads TGTGCCACCGGGGGAGTAGGGAATCAGCCCCAGCATTTT. It yields the protein CATGGVGNQPQHF.

This clone was observed a few times. J is TRBJ2-5 and V is TRBV7-3, with D tentatively TRBD2 (5 bases). V was shortened by 1 base and J by 4 bases, with 7 bases between the two germline ends. The CDR3 spans 13 residues. Germline V lookup: CDR1 SGHTA, CDR2 FQGTGA. The CDR3 nucleotides read TGTGCCAGCAGCTTAAGTCGGGGAGAGACCCAGTACTTC. The encoded protein is CASSLSRGETQYF.

The chain has TRBV29-1 and TRBJ2-2, with D perhaps TRBD1 (5 bases). Germline V CDR1 and CDR2: SQVTM, ANQGSEA. V lost 4 bases to trimming and J lost 6 bases, with 12 bases between them. The CDR3 spans 13 residues. The CDR3 is CSVVGLGPGELFF. CDR3 sequence (DNA): TGCAGCGTTGTGGGGCTGGGGCCCGGGGAGCTGTTTTTT.

The V gene is TRBV2, the J gene TRBJ1-1; a possible D gene is TRBD1 (5 bases). The CDR3 runs to 17 residues. V shed 6 bases and J shed 5 bases, with 25 bases lying between them. Germline lookup yields CDR1 SNHLY and CDR2 FYNNEI. In nucleotides, the CDR3 is TGTGCCAGCAGGCCCCTGCGGGCACGGCTTGGGGGGACTGAAGCTTTCTTT. Translation gives CASRPLRARLGGTEAFF.